A selection of T cell receptor beta chains follows, all from one sample in a study of CD8 T cells in Susac syndrome. Using its own MiXCR run on the immunoSEQ multiplex PCR reads, TCRdb lists one record per CDR3 protein. The sample carries about 140,000 distinct CDR3 sequences, about 95% recorded once. Material for sequencing was CD4+ T cells from PBMCs. The receptors come from a human donor with Susac syndrome. The CDR3 runs from the conserved cysteine through the conserved F or W. A D gene is named only where the DNA matches it firmly. The size of a clone is reported for some rows only, either as once, few or many, or as a class for expanded clones.

J,D,size,V,CDR3,DNA
TRBJ1-5,TRBD1,once,TRBV4-3,CASSQDGDRARPQHF,TGCGCCAGCAGCCAAGATGGGGACAGGGCTCGGCCCCAGCATTTT
TRBJ2-3,NA,NA,TRBV5-6,CASSLVAGYSTDTQYF,TGTGCCAGCAGCTTGGTCGCTGGGTACAGCACAGATACGCAGTATTTT
TRBJ1-2,NA,NA,TRBV9,CASSSKAYGYTF,TGTGCCAGCAGCTCTAAGGCCTATGGCTACACCTTC
TRBJ1-5,TRBD1,NA,TRBV13,CASSPSGQAGAQHF,TGTGCCAGCAGCCCAAGCGGACAGGCAGGTGCCCAGCATTTT
TRBJ2-1,TRBD2,NA,TRBV13,CASSSVGLAGYNEQFF,TGTGCCAGCAGCTCGGTGGGACTAGCGGGATACAATGAGCAGTTCTTC
TRBJ2-7,NA,once,TRBV7-9,CASSSGLYEQYF,TGTGCCAGCAGCTCTGGGCTCTACGAGCAGTACTTC
TRBJ2-3,TRBD2,NA,TRBV30,CAWSRDYSTGGTDTQYF,TGTGCCTGGAGTCGGGACTACTCTACGGGCGGCACAGATACGCAGTATTTT
TRBJ1-4,TRBD1,NA,TRBV5-1,CASSLAPQGAGEKLFF,TGCGCCAGCAGCTTGGCCCCACAGGGGGCGGGTGAAAAACTGTTTTTT
TRBJ2-5,NA,NA,TRBV30,CAWSATKQETQYF,TGTGCCTGGAGTGCGACCAAACAAGAGACCCAGTACTTC
TRBJ1-3,NA,NA,TRBV30,CAWSPAGGFSGNTIYF,TGTGCCTGGAGTCCCGCTGGAGGATTCTCTGGAAACACCATATATTTT
TRBJ1-6,NA,NA,TRBV7-3,CASSLLSDSPLHF,TGTGCCAGCAGCTTACTATCCGACTCACCCCTCCACTTT
TRBJ2-1,TRBD2,NA,TRBV7-6,CASSLALAGGPGEQFF,TGTGCCAGCAGCTTAGCTCTAGCGGGGGGGCCCGGTGAGCAGTTCTTC
TRBJ1-6,NA,once,TRBV25-1,CASSSGPNSPLHF,TGTGCCAGCTCTAGTGGACCTAATTCACCCCTCCACTTT
TRBJ1-5,TRBD1,NA,TRBV30,CAWRQGIEQPQHF,TGTGCCTGGAGACAGGGGATCGAACAGCCCCAGCATTTT
TRBJ1-2,NA,once,TRBV30,CAWSGKQDNYGYTF,TGTGCCTGGAGTGGTAAACAGGATAACTATGGCTACACCTTC
TRBJ1-1,NA,once,TRBV4-1,CASSQETGNTEAFF,TGCGCCAGCAGCCAGGAGACAGGGAACACTGAAGCTTTCTTT
TRBJ1-1,NA,NA,TRBV28,CASIAGLNTEAFF,TGTGCCAGCATTGCCGGTTTGAACACTGAAGCTTTCTTT
TRBJ2-5,NA,NA,TRBV20-1,CSATGGGQETQYF,TGCAGTGCTACCGGGGGAGGTCAAGAGACCCAGTACTTC
TRBJ1-2,NA,once,TRBV30,CAWMVVSGYTF,TGTGCCTGGATGGTAGTGTCGGGCTACACCTTC
TRBJ2-5,TRBD2,NA,TRBV20-1,CSASRILLADQETQYF,TGCAGTGCTAGTCGAATCCTTCTAGCGGATCAAGAGACCCAGTACTTC
TRBJ2-7,NA,once,TRBV7-2,CASSLDKSEQYF,TGTGCCAGCAGCTTAGACAAGAGCGAGCAGTACTTC
TRBJ1-2,NA,NA,TRBV5-1,CASSLKQSNYGYTF,TGCGCCAGCAGCTTGAAGCAGAGCAACTATGGCTACACCTTC
TRBJ1-6,TRBD1,NA,TRBV2,CASRADRGHSPLHF,TGTGCCAGCAGGGCGGACAGGGGGCATTCACCCCTCCACTTT
TRBJ2-1,NA,NA,TRBV7-3,CASSPRDYNEQFF,TGTGCCAGCAGTCCCAGGGACTACAATGAGCAGTTCTTC
TRBJ1-5,NA,NA,TRBV27,CASSWEQGGNQPQHF,TGTGCCAGCAGTTGGGAACAGGGAGGCAATCAGCCCCAGCATTTT
TRBJ2-5,TRBD1,NA,TRBV10-3,CAISEGQEPLQETQYF,TGTGCCATCAGTGAAGGACAGGAGCCCCTCCAAGAGACCCAGTACTTC
TRBJ1-5,NA,NA,TRBV6-1,CASSFPSAGNQPQHF,TGTGCCAGCAGTTTCCCATCCGCGGGGAATCAGCCCCAGCATTTT
TRBJ2-3,NA,NA,TRBV9,CASSVAGFTDTQYF,TGTGCCAGCAGCGTAGCCGGATTCACAGATACGCAGTATTTT
TRBJ2-7,TRBD2,NA,TRBV12-3/TRBV12-4,CASSSGADYEQYF,TGTGCCAGCAGTAGCGGGGCCGACTACGAGCAGTACTTC
TRBJ2-1,TRBD2,NA,TRBV27,CASRSLAGDKGEQFF,TGTGCCAGCAGGAGCCTAGCGGGAGATAAGGGTGAGCAGTTCTTC
TRBJ2-7,NA,NA,TRBV30,CAWTGVGAYEQYF,TGTGCCTGGACTGGGGTGGGGGCCTACGAGCAGTACTTC
TRBJ1-3,TRBD1,NA,TRBV6-5,CASSRDRGQGNTIYF,TGTGCCAGCAGCCGCGACAGGGGGCAAGGAAACACCATATATTTT
TRBJ2-7,NA,NA,TRBV30,CAWSPGTYEQYF,TGTGCCTGGAGTCCCGGGACCTACGAGCAGTACTTC
TRBJ2-7,TRBD2,NA,TRBV3-1,CASSQKPGGLAGSYEQYF,TGTGCCAGCAGCCAAAAACCAGGGGGGCTAGCGGGAAGTTACGAGCAGTACTTC
TRBJ1-4,NA,NA,TRBV30,CAWSPLGGEKLFF,TGTGCCTGGAGCCCCTTGGGCGGCGAAAAACTGTTTTTT
TRBJ1-2,NA,NA,TRBV9,CASSVVGSDGYTF,TGTGCCAGCAGCGTAGTTGGTAGTGATGGCTACACCTTC
TRBJ2-7,TRBD2,NA,TRBV3-1,CASSPLAGVRYEQYF,TGTGCCAGCAGCCCCCTAGCGGGAGTTCGCTACGAGCAGTACTTC
TRBJ2-3,NA,once,TRBV2,CASSDEAGTDTQYF,TGTGCCAGCAGTGACGAGGCCGGCACAGATACGCAGTATTTT
TRBJ2-1,NA,once,TRBV9,CASSVLGAGYNEQFF,TGTGCCAGCAGCGTGCTCGGGGCAGGGTACAATGAGCAGTTCTTC
TRBJ1-2,TRBD1,NA,TRBV2,CASSGGQGAPGSGYTF,TGTGCCAGCAGTGGAGGACAGGGGGCGCCAGGTAGCGGCTACACCTTC
TRBJ2-2,TRBD2,few,TRBV18,CASSPGLANTGELFF,TGTGCCAGCTCACCGGGACTAGCGAACACCGGGGAGCTGTTTTTT
TRBJ2-1,TRBD2,NA,TRBV2,CASSDPLKRGGYNEQFF,TGTGCCAGCAGTGACCCTCTAAAGCGGGGGGGGTACAATGAGCAGTTCTTC
TRBJ2-3,NA,once,TRBV9,CASSVAPSRGTDTQYF,TGTGCCAGCAGCGTAGCTCCGAGCCGGGGCACAGATACGCAGTATTTT
TRBJ1-2,TRBD1,NA,TRBV20-1,CSARYPGTGSGYTF,TGCAGTGCTAGATACCCCGGGACAGGGTCTGGCTACACCTTC
TRBJ1-2,NA,NA,TRBV28,CASSLSGTYGYTF,TGTGCCAGCAGTTTGTCGGGAACATATGGCTACACCTTC
TRBJ1-6,NA,NA,TRBV6-5,CASSYSTQTSSPLHF,TGTGCCAGCAGTTACTCCACACAGACAAGTTCACCCCTCCACTTT
TRBJ2-1,NA,NA,TRBV4-1,CASSQGLAFRSYNEQFF,TGCGCCAGCAGCCAAGGGCTAGCTTTCCGCTCCTACAATGAGCAGTTCTTC
TRBJ2-1,NA,NA,TRBV5-6,CASSLDGRSRNEQFF,TGTGCCAGCAGCTTGGACGGACGATCTAGGAATGAGCAGTTCTTC
TRBJ1-2,NA,once,TRBV5-4,CASSLPGAGGYTF,TGTGCCAGCAGCTTGCCGGGGGCCGGTGGCTACACCTTC
TRBJ1-5,TRBD1,once,TRBV6-5,CASSYDREAGQPQHF,TGTGCCAGCAGTTATGACAGGGAAGCGGGTCAGCCCCAGCATTTT
TRBJ2-2,TRBD1,NA,TRBV2,CAQGQGPGELFF,TGTGCCCAGGGACAGGGTCCCGGGGAGCTGTTTTTT
TRBJ2-5,NA,NA,TRBV20-1,CSATQRGETQYF,TGCAGTGCTACCCAAAGAGGGGAGACCCAGTACTTC
TRBJ1-1,NA,NA,TRBV30,CAWSLEVNTEAFF,TGTGCCTGGAGTCTGGAAGTCAACACTGAAGCTTTCTTT
TRBJ2-1,NA,NA,TRBV20-1,CSAGPRLPNEQFF,TGCAGTGCTGGGCCGAGGCTGCCCAATGAGCAGTTCTTC
TRBJ2-7,NA,NA,TRBV5-4,CASSLDTISYEQYF,TGTGCCAGCAGCTTGGACACAATCTCCTACGAGCAGTACTTC